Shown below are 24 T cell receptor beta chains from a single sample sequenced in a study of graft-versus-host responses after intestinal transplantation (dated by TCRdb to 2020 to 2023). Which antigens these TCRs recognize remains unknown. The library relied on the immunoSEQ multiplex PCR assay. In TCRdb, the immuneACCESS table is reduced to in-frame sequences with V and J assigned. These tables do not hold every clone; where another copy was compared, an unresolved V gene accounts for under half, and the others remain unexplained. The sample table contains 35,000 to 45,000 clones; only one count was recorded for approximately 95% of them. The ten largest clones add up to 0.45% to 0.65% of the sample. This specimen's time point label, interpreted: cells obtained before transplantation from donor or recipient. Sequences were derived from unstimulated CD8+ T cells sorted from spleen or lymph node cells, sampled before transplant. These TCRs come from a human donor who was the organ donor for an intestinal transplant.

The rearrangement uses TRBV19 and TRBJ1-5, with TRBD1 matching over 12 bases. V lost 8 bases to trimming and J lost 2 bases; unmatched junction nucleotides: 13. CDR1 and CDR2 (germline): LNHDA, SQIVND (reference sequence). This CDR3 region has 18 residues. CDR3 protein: CASEPGTGGFWGNQPQHF. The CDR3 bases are TGTGCCAGTGAGCCCGGGACAGGGGGCTTTTGGGGCAATCAGCCCCAGCATTTT.

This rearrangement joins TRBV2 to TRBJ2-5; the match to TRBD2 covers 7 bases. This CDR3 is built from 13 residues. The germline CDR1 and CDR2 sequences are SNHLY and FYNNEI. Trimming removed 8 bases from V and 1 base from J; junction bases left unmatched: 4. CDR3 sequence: CASERDLQETQYF. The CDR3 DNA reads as TGTGCCAGCGAGCGGGACCTCCAAGAGACCCAGTACTTC. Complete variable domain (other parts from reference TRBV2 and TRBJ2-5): EPEVTQTPSHQVTQMGQEVILRCVPISNHLYFYWYRQILGQKVEFLVSFYNNEISEKSEIFDDQFSVERPDGSNFTLKIRSTKLEDSAMYFCASERDLQETQYFGPGTRLLVL.

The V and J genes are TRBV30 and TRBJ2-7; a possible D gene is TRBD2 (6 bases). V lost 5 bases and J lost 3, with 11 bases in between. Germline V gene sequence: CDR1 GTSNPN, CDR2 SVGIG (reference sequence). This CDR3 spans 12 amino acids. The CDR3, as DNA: TGTGCCTGGGCGGGACCGAACTACGAGCAGTACTTC. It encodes CAWAGPNYEQYF. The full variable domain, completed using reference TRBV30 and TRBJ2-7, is SQTIHQWPATLVQPVGSPLSLECTVEGTSNPNLYWYRQAAGRGLQLLFYSVGIGQISSEVPQNLSASRPQDRQFILSSKKLLLSDSGFYLCAWAGPNYEQYFGPGTRLTVT.

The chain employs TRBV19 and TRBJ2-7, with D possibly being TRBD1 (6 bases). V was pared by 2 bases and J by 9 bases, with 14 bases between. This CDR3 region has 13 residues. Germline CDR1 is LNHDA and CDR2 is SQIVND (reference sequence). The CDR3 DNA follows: TGTGCCAGTAGTATACAGGGGAGCAACGGGCAGTACTTC. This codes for CASSIQGSNGQYF.

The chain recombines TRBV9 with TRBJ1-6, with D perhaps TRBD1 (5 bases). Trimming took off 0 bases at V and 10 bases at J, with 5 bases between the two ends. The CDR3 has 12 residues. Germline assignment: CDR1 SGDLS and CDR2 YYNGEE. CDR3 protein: CASSVEGSPLHF. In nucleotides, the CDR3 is TGTGCCAGCAGCGTAGAGGGGTCACCCCTCCACTTT. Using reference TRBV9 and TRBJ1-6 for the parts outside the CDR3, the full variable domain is DSGVTQTPKHLITATGQRVTLRCSPRSGDLSVYWYQQSLDQGLQFLIQYYNGEERAKGNILERFSAQQFPDLHSELNLSSLELGDSALYFCASSVEGSPLHFGNGTRLTVT.

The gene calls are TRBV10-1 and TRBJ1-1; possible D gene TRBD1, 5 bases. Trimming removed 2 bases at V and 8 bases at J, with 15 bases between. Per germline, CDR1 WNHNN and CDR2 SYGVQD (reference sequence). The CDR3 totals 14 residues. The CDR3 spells CASSELHGTPEAFF. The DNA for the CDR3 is TGCGCCAGCAGTGAGCTTCACGGGACTCCCGAAGCTTTCTTT.

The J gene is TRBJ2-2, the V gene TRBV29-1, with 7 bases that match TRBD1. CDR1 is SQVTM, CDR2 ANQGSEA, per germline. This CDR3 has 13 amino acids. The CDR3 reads CSGVTGVNGELFF. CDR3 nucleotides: TGCAGTGGAGTTACAGGGGTCAACGGGGAGCTGTTTTTT.

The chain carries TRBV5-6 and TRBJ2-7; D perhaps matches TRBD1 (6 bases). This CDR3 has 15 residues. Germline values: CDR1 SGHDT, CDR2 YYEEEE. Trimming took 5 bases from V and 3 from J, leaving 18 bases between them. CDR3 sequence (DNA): TGTGCCAGCAGGGCTGGGGGCTGGGGACGCTACGAGCAGTACTTC. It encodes CASRAGGWGRYEQYF.

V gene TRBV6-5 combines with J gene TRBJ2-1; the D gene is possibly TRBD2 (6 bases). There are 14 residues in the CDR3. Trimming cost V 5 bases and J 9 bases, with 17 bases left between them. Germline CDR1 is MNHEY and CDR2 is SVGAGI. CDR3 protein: CASSDDGGYGEQFF. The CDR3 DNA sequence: TGTGCCAGCAGTGACGATGGGGGGTACGGTGAGCAGTTCTTC.

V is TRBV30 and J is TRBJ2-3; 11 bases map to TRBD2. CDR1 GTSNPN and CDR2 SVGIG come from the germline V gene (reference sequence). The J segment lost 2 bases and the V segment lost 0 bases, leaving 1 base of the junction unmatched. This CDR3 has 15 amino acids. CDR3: CAWSVLAGATDTQYF. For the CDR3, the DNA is TGTGCCTGGAGTGTACTAGCGGGGGCCACAGATACGCAGTATTTT.

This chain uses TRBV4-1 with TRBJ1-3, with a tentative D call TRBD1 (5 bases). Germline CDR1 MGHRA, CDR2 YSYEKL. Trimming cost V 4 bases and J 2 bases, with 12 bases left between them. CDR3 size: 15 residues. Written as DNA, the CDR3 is TGCGCCAGCAGCCCTTCCGGGACCGCTGGAAACACCATATATTTT. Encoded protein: CASSPSGTAGNTIYF.

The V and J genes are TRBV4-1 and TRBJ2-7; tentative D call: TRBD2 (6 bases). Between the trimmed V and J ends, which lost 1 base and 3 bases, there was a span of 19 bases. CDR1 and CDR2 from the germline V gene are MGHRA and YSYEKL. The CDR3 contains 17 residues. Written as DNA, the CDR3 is TGCGCCAGCAGCCAAGTGGGTAGCGGAGACCTTTACTACGAGCAGTACTTC. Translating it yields CASSQVGSGDLYYEQYF.

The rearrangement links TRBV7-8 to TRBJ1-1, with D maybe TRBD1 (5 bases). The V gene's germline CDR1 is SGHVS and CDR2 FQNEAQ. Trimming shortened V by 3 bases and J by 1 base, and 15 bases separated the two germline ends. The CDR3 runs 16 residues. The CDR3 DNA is TGTGCCAGCAGCTTCAGGGTACCAGTGAGGAACACTGAAGCTTTCTTT. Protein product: CASSFRVPVRNTEAFF.

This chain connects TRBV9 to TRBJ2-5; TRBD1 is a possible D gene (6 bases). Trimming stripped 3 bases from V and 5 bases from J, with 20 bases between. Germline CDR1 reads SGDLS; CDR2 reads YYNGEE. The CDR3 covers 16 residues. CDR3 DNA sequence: TGTGCCAGCAGCGCTGGATCCACAGGGTCCCAGGAGACCCAGTACTTC. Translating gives CASSAGSTGSQETQYF.

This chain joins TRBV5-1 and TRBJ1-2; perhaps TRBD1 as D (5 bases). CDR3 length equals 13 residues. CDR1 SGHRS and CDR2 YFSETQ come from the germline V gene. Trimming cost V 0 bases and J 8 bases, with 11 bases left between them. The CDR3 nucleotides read TGCGCCAGCAGCTTGGCCTGGGACTCAGGCTACACCTTC. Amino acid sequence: CASSLAWDSGYTF.

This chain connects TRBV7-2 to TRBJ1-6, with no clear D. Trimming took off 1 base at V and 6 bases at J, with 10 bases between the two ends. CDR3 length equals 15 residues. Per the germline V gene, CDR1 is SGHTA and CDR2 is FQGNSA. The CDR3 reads CASSLGVVLNSPLHF. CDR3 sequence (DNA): TGTGCCAGCAGCTTAGGAGTAGTGCTTAATTCACCCCTCCACTTT. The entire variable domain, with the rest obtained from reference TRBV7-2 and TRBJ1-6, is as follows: GAGVSQSPSNKVTEKGKDVELRCDPISGHTALYWYRQSLGQGLEFLIYFQGNSAPDKSGLPSDRFSAERTGGSVSTLTIQRTQQEDSAVYLCASSLGVVLNSPLHFGNGTRLTVT.

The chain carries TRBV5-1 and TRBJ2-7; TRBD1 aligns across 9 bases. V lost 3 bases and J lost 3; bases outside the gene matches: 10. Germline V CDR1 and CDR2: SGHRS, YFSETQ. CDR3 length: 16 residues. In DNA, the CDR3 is TGCGCCAGCAGCTCGGACAGGGGCCGGGAACTCTACGAGCAGTACTTC. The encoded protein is CASSSDRGRELYEQYF.

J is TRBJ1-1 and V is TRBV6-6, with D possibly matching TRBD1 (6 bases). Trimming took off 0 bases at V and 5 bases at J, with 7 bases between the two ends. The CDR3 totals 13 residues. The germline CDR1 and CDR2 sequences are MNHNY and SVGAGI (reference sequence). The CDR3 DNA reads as TGTGCCAGCAGTTACTCAGGGGGGACTGAAGCTTTCTTT. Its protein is CASSYSGGTEAFF.

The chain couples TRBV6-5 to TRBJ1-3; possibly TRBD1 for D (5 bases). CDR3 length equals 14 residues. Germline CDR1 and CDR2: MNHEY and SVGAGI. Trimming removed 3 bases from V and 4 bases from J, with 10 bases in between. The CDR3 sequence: CASSYGTEGNTIYF. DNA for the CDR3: TGTGCCAGCAGTTATGGGACGGAGGGAAACACCATATATTTT.

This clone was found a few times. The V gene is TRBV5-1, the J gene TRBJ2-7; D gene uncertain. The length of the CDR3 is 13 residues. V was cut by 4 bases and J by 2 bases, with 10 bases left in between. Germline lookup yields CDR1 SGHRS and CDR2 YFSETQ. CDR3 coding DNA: TGCGCCAGCAGCGCGGACGCCCCCTACGAGCAGTACTTC. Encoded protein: CASSADAPYEQYF.

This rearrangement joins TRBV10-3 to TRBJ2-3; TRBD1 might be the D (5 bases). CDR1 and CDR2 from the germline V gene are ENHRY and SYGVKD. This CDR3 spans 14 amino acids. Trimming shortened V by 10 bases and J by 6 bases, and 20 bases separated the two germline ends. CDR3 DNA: TGTGCCACCTTAGGGCGCAGGGAATCCGATACGCAGTATTTT. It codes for CATLGRRESDTQYF.

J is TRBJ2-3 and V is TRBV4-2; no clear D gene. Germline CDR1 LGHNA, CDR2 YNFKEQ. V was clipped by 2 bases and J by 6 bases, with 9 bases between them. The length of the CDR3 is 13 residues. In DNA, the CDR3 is TGTGCCAGCAGCCAACCAATCGGGGATACGCAGTATTTT. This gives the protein CASSQPIGDTQYF.

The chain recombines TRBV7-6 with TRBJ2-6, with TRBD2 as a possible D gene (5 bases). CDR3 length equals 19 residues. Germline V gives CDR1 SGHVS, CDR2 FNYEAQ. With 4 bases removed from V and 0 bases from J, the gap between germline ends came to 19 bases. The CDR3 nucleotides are TGTGCCAGCAGCTCAGTACCTCCGGGGTTAAACTCTGGGGCCAACGTCCTGACTTTC. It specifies CASSSVPPGLNSGANVLTF.

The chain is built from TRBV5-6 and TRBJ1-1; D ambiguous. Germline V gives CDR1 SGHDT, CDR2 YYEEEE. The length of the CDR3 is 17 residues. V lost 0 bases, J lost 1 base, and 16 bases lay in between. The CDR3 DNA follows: TGTGCCAGCAGCTTGGACCCTGAGGTTGAACGGAACACTGAAGCTTTCTTT. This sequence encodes CASSLDPEVERNTEAFF.